Following are 4 T cell receptor beta chains from one sample sequenced in a study of T-cell memory formation after mild COVID-19. MiXCR, applied by TCRdb to the 5' RACE reads, yields one record per CDR3 protein. Of about 90,000 distinct CDR3 sequences in the sample, around 15% are singletons; the top ten hold about two fifths. Source material: PBMCs or a T cell subset sorted from them (not recorded which). Receptors were obtained from a man aged 18 to 30 who had mild COVID-19 (a few samples of this study predate the infection). Cell type and time point are not known.

This clonotype occurred a few times. This chain connects TRBV4-3 to TRBJ2-2; perhaps TRBD2 as D (6 bases). Germline CDR1 and CDR2: LGHNA and YSLEER. V lost 3 bases, J lost 1 base, and 9 bases lay in between. This CDR3 contains 15 residues. The CDR3 loop reads CASSHPGGNTGELFF. In DNA form, the CDR3 reads TGCGCCAGCAGCCACCCCGGGGGGAACACCGGGGAGCTGTTTTTT.

This clonotype has only a few counts. V usage is TRBV27 and J usage is TRBJ1-2; a weak D match, TRBD1 (6 bases). The ends were cut back, 2 bases at V and 3 bases at J, with 13 bases in the middle. The length of the CDR3 is 15 residues. Germline V CDR1 and CDR2: MNHEY, SMNVEV (reference sequence). The CDR3 DNA follows: TGTGCCAGCAGTTTAGGAATCAGGGGCGACTATGGCTACACCTTC. Protein: CASSLGIRGDYGYTF.

The table lists this clonotype with many counts. This chain links TRBV4-1 with TRBJ1-1, with a weak D call TRBD1 (5 bases). CDR3 length equals 16 residues. V shed 2 bases and J shed 3 bases, with 16 bases lying between them. Germline values: CDR1 MGHRA, CDR2 YSYEKL. In nucleotides, the CDR3 is TGCGCCAGCAGCCAACCCTCAGGGAATCAGTACACTGAAGCTTTCTTT. Translating it yields CASSQPSGNQYTEAFF.

This clonotype was seen only once. The gene calls are TRBV9 and TRBJ1-5; D not certain. The V end was cut by 2 bases, the J end by 7 bases, with 10 bases between. The CDR3 covers 13 residues. Germline CDR1 and CDR2: SGDLS and YYNGEE. The CDR3 nucleotides read TGTGCCAGCAGCGTTGTGGGGTGGCAGCCCCAGCATTTT. Residues: CASSVVGWQPQHF.